These 15 T cell receptor beta chains were sequenced from one sample in a study of memory CD8 T cells in hepatitis C reinfection. Described time point: pre-reinfection, 55 to 20 weeks before reinfection detection. Sorted cells were sequenced directly ex vivo without any in vitro expansion. Only in-frame clones appear in the TCRdb table, and some are missing; sequencing was by immunoSEQ multiplex PCR. The sample has 50,000 or so clones; roughly 90% are singletons. The source material was naive CD8+ T cells sorted from blood. These receptors were obtained from a man between 18 and 35 years old with hepatitis C virus infection.

Only one count was recorded for this clone. This chain joins TRBV2 and TRBJ1-6, with TRBD1 identical over 7 bases. V was clipped by 8 bases and J by 0 bases; unmatched bases: 4. This CDR3 comprises 15 residues. Per the germline V gene, CDR1 is SNHLY and CDR2 is FYNNEI. The CDR3 DNA is TGTGCCAGCTCCCGACAGGGCTCCTATAATTCACCCCTCCACTTT. This sequence encodes CASSRQGSYNSPLHF.

The V gene is TRBV29-1, the J gene TRBJ2-3, with 10 positions matching TRBD1. Trimming cost V 6 bases and J 3 bases; bases outside gene matches: 9. Germline CDR1 and CDR2: SQVTM and ANQGSEA. CDR3 length equals 15 residues. The CDR3 is CSVTTLDRGTDTQYF. CDR3 bases: TGCAGCGTGACGACCCTGGACAGGGGGACAGATACGCAGTATTTT.

The J gene is TRBJ2-1, the V gene TRBV2, with D tentatively TRBD2 (5 bases). Germline CDR1 and CDR2: SNHLY and FYNNEI. The CDR3 runs 12 residues. Between the trimmed V and J ends, which lost 8 bases and 9 bases, there was a span of 14 bases. The CDR3 nucleotides read TGTGCCAGCCTGTGGAGGACGGTTGAGCAGTTCTTC. It specifies CASLWRTVEQFF.

This clone was seen only once. The CDR3 DNA reads as TGTGCCAGCAGCCGCGGAGGGACAGGGAAAAATGAAAAACTGTTTTTT. It is translated as CASSRGGTGKNEKLFF. The chain is built from TRBV7-9 and TRBJ1-4; the match to TRBD1 covers 9 bases. V lost 5 bases, J lost 5 bases, and 9 bases stayed unmatched. The length of the CDR3 is 16 residues. Germline loops: CDR1 SEHNR, CDR2 FQNEAQ (reference sequence).

The genes are TRBV4-1 and TRBJ1-2; D is unclear. Germline-derived CDR1 and CDR2 are MGHRA and YSYEKL. CDR3 length: 17 amino acids. V lost 1 base, J lost 5 bases, and 20 bases lay in between. As DNA, the CDR3 is TGCGCCAGCAGCCAAGTGGAGGGTTTGACATTAGGGTATGGCTACACCTTC. Its translation: CASSQVEGLTLGYGYTF.

J is TRBJ1-1 and V is TRBV19, with D hard to call. The germline V gene has CDR1 LNHDA and CDR2 SQIVND (reference sequence). Trimming cost V 3 bases and J 0 bases, with 8 bases left between them. The CDR3 has 14 amino acids. Here the CDR3 DNA reads TGTGCCAGTAGTATGGGCATTTTGAACACTGAAGCTTTCTTT. This gives the protein CASSMGILNTEAFF.

The chain employs TRBV4-1 and TRBJ2-1; D gene uncertain. The V gene lost 0 bases and the J gene lost 3 bases, with 9 bases spanning the gap. The length of the CDR3 is 15 residues. Germline CDR1 reads MGHRA; CDR2 reads YSYEKL. The CDR3 here is CASSQDRPVYNEQFF. CDR3 coding DNA: TGCGCCAGCAGCCAAGATCGTCCAGTCTACAATGAGCAGTTCTTC.

J is TRBJ2-7 and V is TRBV11-1; 8 bases line up with TRBD2. Germline V gene data show CDR1 as SGHAT and CDR2 as FQDESV (reference sequence). This CDR3 has 14 amino acids. J was trimmed by 2 bases and V by 1 base; bases with no gene match: 1. CDR3 nucleotide sequence: TGTGCCAGCAGCTTAGTAGCGGGAACCTACGAGCAGTACTTC. Protein: CASSLVAGTYEQYF. Full variable domain (rest looked up from reference TRBV11-1 and TRBJ2-7): EAEVAQSPRYKITEKSQAVAFWCDPISGHATLYWYRQILGQGPELLVQFQDESVVDDSQLPKDRFSAERLKGVDSTLKIQPAELGDSAMYLCASSLVAGTYEQYFGPGTRLTVT.

V is TRBV19 and J is TRBJ2-7; D is perhaps TRBD1 (6 bases). The CDR3 extends over 14 amino acids. The V gene lost 6 bases and the J gene lost 3 bases, with 15 bases spanning the gap. CDR1 and CDR2 (germline): LNHDA, SQIVND (reference sequence). The CDR3 DNA reads TGTGCCAGTAGCACCTATGGGGACAACTACGAGCAGTACTTC. This sequence encodes CASSTYGDNYEQYF.

This clone was counted between two and nine times. V gene TRBV6-1 combines with J gene TRBJ2-1; no clear D gene. Trimming took off 2 bases at V and 4 bases at J, with 6 bases between the two ends. The germline V gene has CDR1 MNHNS and CDR2 SASEGT. This CDR3 contains 13 residues. As DNA, the CDR3 is TGTGCCAGCAGTGAACGCCAGTACAATGAGCAGTTCTTC. Its protein is CASSERQYNEQFF.

The chain carries TRBV7-9 and TRBJ2-3; tentative D call: TRBD2 (6 bases). The germline V gene has CDR1 SEHNR and CDR2 FQNEAQ (reference sequence). V lost 5 bases and J 0 bases, leaving 18 bases between the germline ends. The CDR3 is made up of 17 amino acids. The CDR3 loop reads CASSGQEGNPSTDTQYF. The CDR3 coding sequence is TGTGCCAGCAGCGGCCAGGAGGGTAACCCTAGCACAGATACGCAGTATTTT.

In DNA, the CDR3 is TGTGCCAGCCGACCGACCCTGACTAGCGGGAGGCCCAGACCCGTACGTCTCGGGCAGTTCTTC. As protein: CASRPTLTSGRPRPVRLGQFF. The chain carries TRBV9 and TRBJ2-1, with 13 bases aligning to TRBD2. J lost 12 bases, V lost 7 bases, and 31 bases had no gene match. Germline-derived CDR1 and CDR2 are SGDLS and YYNGEE. This CDR3 has 21 residues.

This clone was seen only a few times. CDR3 residues: CASSQSTGTRNTIYF. CDR3 in DNA: TGCGCCAGCAGCCAATCGACCGGGACAAGAAACACCATATATTTT. V gene TRBV4-1 combines with J gene TRBJ1-3, with a possible D match to TRBD1 (6 bases). The germline gives CDR1 MGHRA, CDR2 YSYEKL. The CDR3 covers 15 residues. Trimming took 2 bases from V and 5 from J, leaving 13 bases between them.

In nucleotides, the CDR3 is TGTGCCAGCAGCTTAGAACCAGGGAATCTCGACGAGCAGTACTTC. The encoded protein is CASSLEPGNLDEQYF. The chain is built from TRBV13 and TRBJ2-7; D possibly corresponds to TRBD1 (5 bases). The CDR3 has 15 residues. CDR1 is PRHDT, CDR2 FYEKMQ, per germline (reference sequence). Trimming removed 1 base at V and 5 bases at J, with 15 bases between.

The chain links TRBV27 to TRBJ1-1, with TRBD1 identical over 8 bases. V dropped 7 bases and J dropped 4; count of bases not matched to a gene: 5. This CDR3 is 13 amino acids long. CDR1 and CDR2 from the germline V gene are MNHEY and SMNVEV (reference sequence). Here the CDR3 DNA reads TGTGCCAGCACCATCGGACAGGGCACTGAAGCTTTCTTT. Translating gives CASTIGQGTEAFF.